Listed below are T cell receptor beta chains from one sample, sequenced in a study of blood T cells in healthy people across ages. MiXCR, applied by TCRdb to the 5' RACE reads, yields one record per CDR3 protein. The data contain just under 750,000 distinct CDR3 sequences, 22% of them singletons. Sample: blood. These receptors originate from a man in his 70s in good health. Each CDR3 is given with its conserved first and last residue. A D gene is named only where the DNA matches it firmly. The size of a clone is reported for some rows only, either as once, few or many, or as a class for expanded clones.

few,TRBV7-9,TRBJ2-4,-,CASSPSTVLAKNIQYF,TGTGCCAGCAGCCCTTCGACGGTACTAGCCAAAAACATTCAGTACTTC
-,TRBV2,TRBJ1-5,-,CASSEGQVHNQPQHF,TGTGCCAGCAGTGAAGGGCAAGTACACAATCAGCCCCAGCATTTT
many,TRBV29-1,TRBJ2-5,TRBD1,CSVRRAQGVNQETQYF,TGCAGCGTCCGTCGGGCGCAGGGGGTGAACCAAGAGACCCAGTACTTC
few,TRBV3-1,TRBJ2-5,-,CASSPSRSGRNEYF,TGTGCCAGCAGCCCGAGCAGGAGCGGGCGGAATGAGTACTTC
-,TRBV7-2,TRBJ2-1,-,CASSFTFKGDRFF,TGTGCCAGCAGCTTCACTTTTAAAGGAGACCGGTTCTTC
-,TRBV20-1,TRBJ2-3,-,CSAWRGGADTQYF,TGCAGTGCTTGGCGTGGAGGGGCAGATACGCAGTATTTT
-,TRBV29-1,TRBJ1-1,TRBD1,CSVDWQGDTEAFF,TGCAGCGTTGATTGGCAGGGGGACACTGAAGCTTTCTTT
few,TRBV12-3/TRBV12-4,TRBJ2-7,TRBD1,CASSKPSGTGSYEQYF,TGTGCCAGCAGTAAACCCTCCGGGACAGGATCCTACGAGCAGTACTTC
-,TRBV12-3/TRBV12-4,TRBJ1-5,TRBD1,CASRPTGVQPQHF,TGTGCCAGCAGACCGACAGGGGTCCAGCCCCAGCATTTT
-,TRBV6-1,TRBJ1-1,-,CASSEAWPTEAFF,TGTGCCAGCAGTGAAGCGTGGCCGACTGAAGCTTTCTTT
-,TRBV4-3,TRBJ2-3,-,CASSQTPYGTDTQYF,TGCGCCAGCAGCCAGACTCCATATGGCACAGATACGCAGTATTTT
few,TRBV7-2,TRBJ2-1,-,CASKTGTLNEQFF,TGTGCCAGCAAAACCGGGACGTTGAATGAGCAGTTCTTC
few,TRBV20-1,TRBJ1-4,-,CSARDLRNEKLFF,TGCAGTGCTAGAGATCTTAGGAATGAAAAACTGTTTTTT
-,TRBV24-1,TRBJ2-3,-,CATSDPTGSGATDTQYF,TGTGCCACCAGTGATCCGACGGGTTCGGGGGCCACAGATACGCAGTATTTT
-,TRBV12-3/TRBV12-4,TRBJ1-4,-,CASRLRPGFLNEKLFF,TGTGCCAGCAGGCTCCGTCCCGGATTTCTTAATGAAAAACTGTTTTTT
few,TRBV5-5,TRBJ1-1,-,CASSLYSTMSTEAFF,TGTGCCAGCAGCTTGTACAGTACCATGAGCACTGAAGCTTTCTTT
few,TRBV28,TRBJ2-4,-,CASSPPGNYIQYF,TGTGCCAGCAGTCCACCTGGGAACTACATTCAGTACTTC
-,TRBV19,TRBJ2-3,-,CASKVTTSTDTQYF,TGTGCCAGTAAGGTAACAACCTCCACAGATACGCAGTATTTT
-,TRBV5-1,TRBJ2-6,-,CASSLEQGWGANVLTF,TGCGCCAGCAGCTTGGAACAGGGTTGGGGGGCCAACGTCCTGACTTTC
-,TRBV7-6,TRBJ2-6,-,CASSSRGALFMAGANVLTF,TGTGCCAGCAGCTCCCGAGGAGCGCTTTTTATGGCTGGGGCCAACGTCCTGACTTTC
-,TRBV14,TRBJ2-7,TRBD2,CASSSSGRRTYEQYF,TGTGCCAGCAGCTCTAGCGGGAGAAGGACCTACGAGCAGTACTTC
few,TRBV3-1,TRBJ1-1,-,CASSLKPTRGTEAFF,TGTGCCAGCAGCCTCAAACCCACGAGGGGCACTGAAGCTTTCTTT
-,TRBV6-2/TRBV6-3,TRBJ2-7,TRBD1,CASSEGQGPGYEQYF,TGTGCCAGCAGTGAAGGACAGGGTCCGGGCTACGAGCAGTACTTC
few,TRBV20-1,TRBJ2-1,-,CSARDWPPRDEQFF,TGCAGTGCTAGAGATTGGCCCCCACGGGATGAGCAGTTCTTC
many,TRBV29-1,TRBJ2-1,-,CSVAPAREQFF,TGCAGCGTTGCCCCAGCAAGAGAGCAGTTCTTC
-,TRBV18,TRBJ2-7,-,CASSPRGLSYEQYF,TGTGCCAGCTCACCCCGGGGGCTCTCCTACGAGCAGTACTTC
few,TRBV27,TRBJ2-5,TRBD2,CASSSPGLAGVSHGLQYF,TGTGCCAGCAGTTCCCCGGGACTAGCGGGAGTCTCTCATGGACTCCAGTACTTC
few,TRBV2,TRBJ2-1,-,CASRFWAGSYNEQFF,TGTGCCAGCCGGTTTTGGGCAGGATCCTACAATGAGCAGTTCTTC
few,TRBV30,TRBJ1-4,-,CAWRLWEKLFF,TGTGCCTGGCGACTTTGGGAAAAACTGTTTTTT
few,TRBV12-5,TRBJ2-1,TRBD2,CASGLVAGVPIAGNEQFF,TGTGCTAGTGGTTTGGTGGCCGGGGTACCGATAGCGGGGAATGAGCAGTTCTTC
-,TRBV20-1,TRBJ1-1,-,CSASAGVRTEAFF,TGCAGTGCTAGTGCCGGGGTACGGACTGAAGCTTTCTTT
few,TRBV6-2/TRBV6-3,TRBJ2-3,TRBD1,CASSYPRQGLEPSTDTQYF,TGTGCCAGCAGTTACCCCCGACAGGGGCTAGAACCGAGCACAGATACGCAGTATTTT
-,TRBV3-1,TRBJ2-5,-,CASSQAIVETQYF,TGTGCCAGCAGCCAAGCTATCGTTGAGACCCAGTACTTC
few,TRBV6-2/TRBV6-3,TRBJ2-3,TRBD1,CASSSQGRGPDTQYF,TGTGCCAGCAGTAGCCAGGGAAGGGGGCCAGATACGCAGTATTTT
-,TRBV6-1,TRBJ1-5,-,CASIVGVSNQPQHF,TGTGCCAGCATAGTGGGCGTCAGCAATCAGCCCCAGCATTTT
few,TRBV27,TRBJ2-3,-,CASRPFTGITDTQYF,TGTGCCAGCAGGCCGTTTACAGGCATCACAGATACGCAGTATTTT